These 6 T cell receptor beta chains share one sample of origin, sequenced in a study of T cell repertoires in cytomegalovirus infection. TCRdb reprocessed the reads with MiXCR, giving one entry per CDR3 protein. The sample lists some 62,000 distinct CDR3 sequences, 20% to 25% occurring once. The antigens these receptors bind are not known. The source was CD8+ T cells from cultured PBMCs, collected from culture after CMV antigen stimulation. These receptor sequences come from a human donor in good health (CMV status not recorded). Some clones in this sample may be carry-over from other donors' samples.

This clonotype turned up a few times. The chain joins TRBV4-1 to TRBJ1-3; no definite D call. The V end lost 11 bases, the J end lost 4 bases, and 18 bases lay between the germline ends. Germline V gene data show CDR1 as MGHRA and CDR2 as YSYEKL. This CDR3 region has 14 residues. The CDR3 spells CASRQLLTGNTIYF. In DNA, the CDR3 is TGCGCCTCCAGGCAGCTCTTAACAGGAAACACCATATATTTT.

This chain connects TRBV11-2 to TRBJ1-1; tentative D call: TRBD1 (5 bases). The CDR3 is 14 residues long. Germline V gene data show CDR1 as SGHAT and CDR2 as FQNNGV. Trimming took off 6 bases at V and 6 bases at J, with 17 bases between the two ends. CDR3 DNA: TGTGCCAGCAGGCGGCTTTGGGGCAAGGCTGAAGCTTTCTTT. Residues: CASRRLWGKAEAFF.

The V call is TRBV28, the J call TRBJ1-5, with D perhaps matching TRBD1 (5 bases). CDR3 size: 14 residues. Per germline, CDR1 MDHEN and CDR2 SYDVKM. V was shortened by 4 bases and J by 4 bases, with 11 bases between the two germline ends. The CDR3 loop reads CASSSRQINQPQHF. The CDR3 DNA sequence: TGTGCCAGCAGTTCCCGACAGATTAATCAGCCCCAGCATTTT.

The chain recombines TRBV12-3 or TRBV12-4 with TRBJ2-1; D gene ambiguous. The V end was cut by 3 bases, the J end by 0 bases, with 6 bases between. The CDR3 is made up of 14 amino acids. The CDR3 DNA is TGTGCCAGCAGTTTTAGAGGCTCCTACAATGAGCAGTTCTTC. As protein: CASSFRGSYNEQFF.

This clonotype was seen more than once but under ten times. The chain is built from TRBV20-1 and TRBJ1-1; 11 positions agree with TRBD1. The CDR3 is made up of 12 amino acids. The germline gives CDR1 DFQATT, CDR2 SNEGSKA (reference sequence). The V gene end was trimmed by 7 bases and the J gene end by 4 bases; junction bases not matched to a gene: 2. This chain's CDR3 is CSVGTGGTEAFF. CDR3 coding DNA: TGCAGTGTTGGGACAGGGGGCACTGAAGCTTTCTTT.

The chain links TRBV6-1 to TRBJ2-7; D possibly corresponds to TRBD1 (6 bases). This CDR3 spans 15 amino acids. The germline gives CDR1 MNHNS, CDR2 SASEGT. V was trimmed by 10 bases and J by 0 bases, leaving 19 bases between them. The CDR3 DNA reads TGTGCCATCCTCATAAGGGGGAGACTCTCCTACGAGCAGTACTTC. It translates to CAILIRGRLSYEQYF.